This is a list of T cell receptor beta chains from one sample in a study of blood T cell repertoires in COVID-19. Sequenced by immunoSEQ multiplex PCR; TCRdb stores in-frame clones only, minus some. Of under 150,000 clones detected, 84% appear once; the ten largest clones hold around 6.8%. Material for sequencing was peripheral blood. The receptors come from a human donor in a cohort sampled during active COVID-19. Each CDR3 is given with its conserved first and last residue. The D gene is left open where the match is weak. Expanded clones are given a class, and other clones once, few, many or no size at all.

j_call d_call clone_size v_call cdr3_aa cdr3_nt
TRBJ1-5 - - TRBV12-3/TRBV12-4 CASSVNSNQPQHF TGTGCCAGCAGCGTAAATAGCAATCAGCCCCAGCATTTT
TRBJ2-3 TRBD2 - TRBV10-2 CASSESIPGGGDTQYF TGCGCCAGCAGTGAGTCGATTCCGGGGGGGGGAGATACGCAGTATTTT
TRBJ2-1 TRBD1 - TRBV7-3 CASSRRDSEQFF TGTGCCAGCAGCCGCCGGGACAGTGAGCAGTTCTTC
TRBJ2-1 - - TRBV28 CASSSGTLEQFF TGTGCCAGCAGTTCCGGGACTCTGGAGCAGTTCTTC
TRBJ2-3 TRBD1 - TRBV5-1 CASSTGTAVLRTDTQYF TGCGCCAGCAGCACCGGGACAGCGGTTTTACGCACAGATACGCAGTATTTT
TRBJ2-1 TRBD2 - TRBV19 CASSIYGSGGSSYNEQFF TGTGCCAGTAGTATATATGGTAGCGGGGGTTCCTCCTACAATGAGCAGTTCTTC
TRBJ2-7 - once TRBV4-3 CASSQARGSYEQYF TGCGCCAGCAGCCAAGCAAGGGGGTCCTACGAGCAGTACTTC
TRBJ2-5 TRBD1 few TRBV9 CASSARTGQETQYF TGTGCCAGCAGCGCACGGACAGGCCAAGAGACCCAGTACTTC
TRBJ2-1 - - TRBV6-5 CASTRAGTSYNEQFF TGTGCCAGCACCCGGGCGGGGACCTCCTACAATGAGCAGTTCTTC
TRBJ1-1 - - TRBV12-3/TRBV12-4 CASRRRQLGRAFF TGTGCCAGCAGGCGGAGACAGTTAGGAAGAGCTTTCTTT
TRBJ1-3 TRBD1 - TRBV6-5 CASSYSTGQAGNTIYF TGTGCCAGCAGTTACTCGACAGGGCAAGCTGGAAACACCATATATTTT
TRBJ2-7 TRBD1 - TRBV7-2 CASSLQGHSLDEQYF TGTGCCAGCAGTTTACAGGGGCACAGCCTCGACGAGCAGTACTTC
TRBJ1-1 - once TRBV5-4 CASSLEGYRRNSEAFF TGTGCCAGCAGCTTGGAAGGCTACAGAAGAAACTCTGAAGCTTTCTTT
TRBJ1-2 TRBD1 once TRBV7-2 CASSLGPGGLGYTF TGTGCCAGCAGCTTAGGGCCAGGGGGACTTGGCTACACCTTC
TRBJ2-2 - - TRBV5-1 CASSLERANTGELFF TGCGCCAGCAGCTTGGAGAGGGCGAACACCGGGGAGCTGTTTTTT
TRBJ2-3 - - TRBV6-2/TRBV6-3 CASSVAGLITDTQYF TGTGCCAGCAGTGTCGCGGGCCTGATCACAGATACGCAGTATTTT
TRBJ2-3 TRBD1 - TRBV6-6 CASRDRGTDTQYF TGTGCCAGCCGGGACAGGGGGACAGATACGCAGTATTTT
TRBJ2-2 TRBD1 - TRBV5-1 CASSITTGEVTGELFF TGCGCCAGCAGCATTACTACAGGGGAAGTCACCGGGGAGCTGTTTTTT
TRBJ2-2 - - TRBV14 CASSQDPRGNTGELFF TGTGCCAGCAGCCAAGATCCGCGCGGGAACACCGGGGAGCTGTTTTTT
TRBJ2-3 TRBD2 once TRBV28 CASSHLGSGGDTQYF TGTGCCAGCAGCCACCTCGGTAGCGGGGGGGATACGCAGTATTTT
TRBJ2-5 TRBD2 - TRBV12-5 CASGGTSGGSGDMYF TGTGCTAGTGGTGGAACTAGCGGGGGGTCCGGAGATATGTACTTC
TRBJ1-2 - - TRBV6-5 CASRLGGFAPAGYTF TGTGCCAGCAGATTAGGCGGCTTCGCACCCGCTGGCTACACCTTC
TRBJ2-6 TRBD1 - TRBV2 CATHAGTVFTGANVLTF TGTGCCACACATGCCGGGACAGTCTTTACTGGGGCCAACGTCCTGACTTTC
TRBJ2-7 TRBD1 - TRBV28 CASRPQGNEQYF TGTGCCAGCAGGCCACAGGGGAACGAGCAGTACTTC
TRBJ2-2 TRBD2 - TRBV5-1 CASSLSGDAGELFF TGCGCCAGCAGCTTGAGCGGGGACGCCGGGGAGCTGTTTTTT
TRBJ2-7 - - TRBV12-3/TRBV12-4 CASRRQEKYEQYF TGTGCCAGCAGACGACAGGAGAAATACGAGCAGTACTTC
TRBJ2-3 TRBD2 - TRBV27 CASSVSGARTDTQYF TGTGCCAGCAGCGTGAGCGGGGCCCGCACAGATACGCAGTATTTT
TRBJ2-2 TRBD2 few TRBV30 CAWNRLAGGPGELFF TGTGCCTGGAACCGACTAGCGGGGGGTCCCGGGGAGCTGTTTTTT
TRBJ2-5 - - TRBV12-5 CASGPLGETQYF TGTGCTAGTGGTCCCCTCGGGGAGACCCAGTACTTC
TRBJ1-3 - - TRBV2 CASSGYPTGSGNTIYF TGTGCCAGCAGCGGTTATCCGACAGGCTCTGGAAACACCATATATTTT
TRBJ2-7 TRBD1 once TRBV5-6 CASSLLGDRVYEQYF TGTGCCAGCAGCTTGTTAGGGGACAGGGTCTACGAGCAGTACTTC
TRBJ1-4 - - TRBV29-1 CSVRLTNEKLFF TGCAGCGTAAGACTAACTAATGAAAAACTGTTTTTT
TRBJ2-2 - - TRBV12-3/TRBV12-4 CASSPVGGRLFF TGTGCCAGCAGTCCCGTCGGAGGCAGGCTGTTTTTT
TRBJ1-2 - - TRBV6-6 CASSHVQGNYGYTF TGTGCCAGCAGTCACGTCCAGGGTAACTATGGCTACACCTTC
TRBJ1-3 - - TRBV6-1 CASSENGVGGNGNTIYF TGTGCCAGCAGTGAAAATGGGGTAGGGGGAAATGGAAACACCATATATTTT
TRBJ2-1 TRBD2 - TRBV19 CASSIDLAGAYNEQFF TGTGCCAGTAGTATCGACCTAGCGGGGGCGTACAATGAGCAGTTCTTC
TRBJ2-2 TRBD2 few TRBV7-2 CASSRLAGTTGELFF TGTGCCAGCAGCCGCCTAGCGGGGACCACCGGGGAGCTGTTTTTT
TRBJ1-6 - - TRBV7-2 CASSLIAVRGGATSPLHF TGTGCCAGCAGCTTAATTGCCGTCCGTGGGGGGGCAACTTCACCCCTCCACTTT
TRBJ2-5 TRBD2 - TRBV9 CASSKTSGGQETQYF TGTGCCAGCAGCAAGACTAGCGGGGGCCAAGAGACCCAGTACTTC
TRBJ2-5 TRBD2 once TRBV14 CASSLSGLGETQYF TGTGCCAGCAGCCTCAGCGGACTAGGAGAGACCCAGTACTTC
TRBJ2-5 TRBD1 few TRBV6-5 CASRRVQGPQETQYF TGTGCCAGCAGGAGAGTACAGGGGCCCCAAGAGACCCAGTACTTC
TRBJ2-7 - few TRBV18 CASSPPGSSSYEQYF TGTGCCAGCTCCCCGCCGGGGAGCTCCTCCTACGAGCAGTACTTC
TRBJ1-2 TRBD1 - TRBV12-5 CASGSGQGNNYGYTF TGTGCTAGTGGTTCTGGACAGGGTAATAACTATGGCTACACCTTC
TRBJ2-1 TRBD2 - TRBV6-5 CASRYSGGRYNEQFF TGTGCCAGCAGATATAGCGGGGGAAGGTACAATGAGCAGTTCTTC